This T cell receptor (beta chain) is drawn from a study of T cell repertoires in cytomegalovirus infection. General study results and limits: Carriage of CMV together with the relevant HLA was identifiable through cumulative public TCR beta family frequency.

TCRdb redid the calling of the reads with MiXCR, one entry per CDR3 protein. The sample lists 300,000 or so distinct CDR3 sequences, about 23% occurring once. This clonotype was counted only a few times. Its antigen remains unidentified. The origin of this receptor is a human donor in good health (CMV status not recorded). Some clones in this sample may be carry-over from other donors' samples. Material for sequencing was PBMCs.

In nucleotides, the CDR3 is TGCAGTGCTAGAGATCGGCTAGCGGGAGGCACAGATACGCAGTATTTT. It is translated as CSARDRLAGGTDTQYF. The rearrangement uses TRBV20-1 and TRBJ2-3, with 10 bases identical to TRBD2. This CDR3 region has 16 residues. Germline CDR1 reads DFQATT; CDR2 reads SNEGSKA (reference sequence). Trimming cost V 0 bases and J 1 base; bases outside gene matches: 4.